Sequencing of this TCR beta chain was carried out in a study of blood T cell repertoires in COVID-19 (dated by TCRdb to 2018 to 2020). Regarding the complete study: Collaborator samples came from the United States, Italy and Spain and covered acute and convalescent phases of COVID-19. The material from the prospective study consisted of cDNA or gDNA derived from T cells, B-cell-depleted T cells, or PBMCs. Deeply sampled blood TCRbeta repertoires from subjects exposed to, actively infected with, or recovered from COVID-19 were included in the dataset. The repertoires were released in a freely available public database intended as a resource for research on the immune response to SARS-CoV-2. Samples came from the ongoing ImmuneRACE study (first 160 participants) plus 1,254 subjects from 6 global collaborators. The sample metadata nearly always contained a de-identified subject ID, COVID-19 status, age in years and sex. Where available, HLA class I and class II types were obtained from metadata supplied by the sample provider rather than from assay-based typing. The paper as a whole reports these results and caveats: The quantity of clinical and demographic metadata differed by source and by participant and was supplied without curation.

Remarks on this clone: Its specific antigen is unknown. Within one base of it there is no much larger clone, and no base qualities were kept.

Whole blood was collected in K2EDTA tubes by collaborating institutions according to the institutions' own protocols. Collaborator samples were shipped for TCRbeta analysis as frozen whole blood, isolated PBMCs, or DNA extracted from either sample type. The CDR3 runs 13 residues from the cysteine to the phenylalanine. The only DNA kept is the CDR3, 39 bases in frame from the first base. Ends trimmed: V by 8 bases, J by 9 bases; bases unmatched to a gene: 6. CDR1 and CDR2, looked up from the germline V gene (reference sequence), are MNHEY and SMNVEV. TCRbeta CDR3 regions were amplified from genomic DNA by means of the immunoSEQ Assay, a bias-controlled multiplex PCR. Per the source publication's procedure: Nucleated cell counts per sample were estimated from amplification of reference gene primers within the assay. To quantify the absolute abundance of each unique TCRbeta CDR3 rearrangement, sequence reads were collapsed and filtered. For each sample, productive Simpson clonality was calculated as the square root of Simpson's diversity index over productive rearrangements. The table comes from immuneACCESS by way of TCRdb, which keeps in-frame sequences with V and J called. Part of the clones is missing from these tables; in studies checked, under half for an unresolved V gene and the rest for unknown reasons. V and J calls and clone size come straight from that table; D and trimming were deduced from the DNA. Counted in this sample were about 39,000 clones; around 85% of them appeared once. Together, the top ten hold roughly 4.5% of the sample.

Sequencing used peripheral blood. Rearrangement joined TRBV27 to TRBJ1-6; 8 central nucleotides agree with TRBD1. The sequence was collected from a man aged 55 to 70 with acute or convalescent COVID-19. The bases are TGTGCCAGCGCCGGGACAGGACCTTCACCCCTCCACTTT. This is translated as CASAGTGPSPLHF.